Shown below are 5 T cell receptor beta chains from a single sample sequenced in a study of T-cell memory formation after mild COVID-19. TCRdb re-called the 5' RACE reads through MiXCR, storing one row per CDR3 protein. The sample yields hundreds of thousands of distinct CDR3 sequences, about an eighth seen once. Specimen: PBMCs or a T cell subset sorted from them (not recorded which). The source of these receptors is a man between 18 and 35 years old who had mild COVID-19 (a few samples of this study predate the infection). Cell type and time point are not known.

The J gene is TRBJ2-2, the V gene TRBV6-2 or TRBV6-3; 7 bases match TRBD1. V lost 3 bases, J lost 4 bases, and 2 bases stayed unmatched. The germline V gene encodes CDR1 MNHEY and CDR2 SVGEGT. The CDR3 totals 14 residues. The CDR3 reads CASSYAGGTGELFF. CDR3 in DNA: TGTGCCAGCAGTTATGCAGGGGGCACCGGGGAGCTGTTTTTT.

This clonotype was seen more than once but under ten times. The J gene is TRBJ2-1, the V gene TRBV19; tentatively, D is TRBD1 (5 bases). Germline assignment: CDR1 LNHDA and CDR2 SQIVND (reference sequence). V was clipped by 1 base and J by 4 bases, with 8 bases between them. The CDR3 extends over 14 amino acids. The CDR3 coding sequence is TGTGCCAGTAGTATAGGGGGCGCTTACAATGAGCAGTTCTTC. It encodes CASSIGGAYNEQFF.

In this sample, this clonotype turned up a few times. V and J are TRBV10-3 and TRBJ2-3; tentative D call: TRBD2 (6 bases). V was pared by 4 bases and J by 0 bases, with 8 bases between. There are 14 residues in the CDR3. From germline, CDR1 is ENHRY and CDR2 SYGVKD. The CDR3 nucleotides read TGTGCCATCAGTGGTAGCGGAAGCACAGATACGCAGTATTTT. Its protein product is CAISGSGSTDTQYF.

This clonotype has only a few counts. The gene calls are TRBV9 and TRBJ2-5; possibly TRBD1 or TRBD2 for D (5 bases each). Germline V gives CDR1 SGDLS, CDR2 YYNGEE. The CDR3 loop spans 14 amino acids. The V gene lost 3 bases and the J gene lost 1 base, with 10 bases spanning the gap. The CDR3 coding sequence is TGTGCCAGCAGCGGGGGACCGACCCAAGAGACCCAGTACTTC. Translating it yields CASSGGPTQETQYF.

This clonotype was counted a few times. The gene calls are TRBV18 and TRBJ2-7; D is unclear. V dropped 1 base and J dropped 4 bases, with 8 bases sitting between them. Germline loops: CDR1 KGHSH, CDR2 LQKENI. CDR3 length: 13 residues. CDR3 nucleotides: TGTGCCAGCTCACCACTAGAAGAGTACGAGCAGTACTTC. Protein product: CASSPLEEYEQYF.